This T cell receptor (beta chain) was captured in a study of neurological immune-mediated disorders. Details on this clonotype: Its target is unknown. A junction boundary mismatches the germline segment, possibly from a read error.

TCRdb ran MiXCR on the 5' RACE reads and lists one entry per CDR3 protein. The data contain under 80,000 distinct CDR3 sequences, 5.2% of them singletons. The unsorted libraries were made from 2 million PBMCs kept at -80 C. The CDR3 runs 13 residues. Germline lookup yields CDR1 KGHDR and CDR2 SFDVKD. General study findings and limits: Sharing of CDR3 amino acid sequences among expanded clones across subjects was absent, suggesting private repertoires in all groups. Repertoires from 18 of 34 multiple sclerosis patients grouped phylogenetically into a related-CDR3 cluster, suggesting a possible signature. TCR clonal expansion peaked in HTLV-1-associated myelopathy patients and was lowest in multiple sclerosis patients.

Sequencing input: PBMCs. The clonotype was recovered from a woman under 40 with multiple sclerosis. This chain uses TRBV24-1 with TRBJ1-5; 10 bases fit TRBD1. The CDR3, as DNA: TGTGCCACGGGGGACAGGGGAAATCAGCCCCAGAATTTT. Amino acid sequence: CATGDRGNQPQNF.